One sample yielded the 32 T cell receptor beta chains listed below, sequenced in a study of T cells in localized non-small cell lung cancer. TCRdb keeps only in-frame clones here, not all; method: immunoSEQ multiplex PCR. The sample records around 34,000 clones, 93% being singletons. Sequencing was performed on peripheral blood, taken before any cancer treatment. These receptors all come from an older female donor with stage I lung adenocarcinoma.

CDR3 sequence: CASSFLRQGPTEAFF. CDR3 DNA sequence: TGTGCCAGCAGTTTTCTCCGACAGGGCCCCACCGAAGCTTTCTTT. V is TRBV27 and J is TRBJ1-1; 7 bases match TRBD1. CDR1 and CDR2 from the germline V gene are MNHEY and SMNVEV (reference sequence). The CDR3 contains 15 residues. The trim removed 3 bases at V and 8 bases at J, leaving 12 bases unmatched.

This clone occurred once. The rearrangement uses TRBV4-2 and TRBJ1-2, with D perhaps TRBD1 (6 bases). CDR3 length equals 17 residues. V lost 0 bases and J 5 bases, leaving 19 bases between the germline ends. The V gene's germline CDR1 is LGHNA and CDR2 YNFKEQ. CDR3 in amino acids: CASSQDLVPAGEYGYTF. The DNA of the CDR3 is TGTGCCAGCAGCCAAGATTTAGTGCCGGCAGGGGAGTATGGCTACACCTTC.

This chain uses TRBV10-1 with TRBJ1-1, with TRBD1 identical over 10 bases. The V gene end was trimmed by 6 bases and the J gene end by 4 bases; junction bases not matched to a gene: 2. The CDR3 contains 13 residues. Germline-derived CDR1 and CDR2 are WNHNN and SYGVQD (reference sequence). The CDR3 reads CASSRDRGTEAFF. CDR3 bases: TGCGCCAGCAGCCGGGACAGGGGCACTGAAGCTTTCTTT.

This clone was seen once. This rearrangement joins TRBV9 to TRBJ2-2; D not certain. The V end was cut by 1 base, the J end by 7 bases, with 5 bases between. This CDR3 comprises 12 residues. The germline gives CDR1 SGDLS, CDR2 YYNGEE. The CDR3 bases are TGTGCCAGCAGCGTAAAGGGCGGGGAGCTGTTTTTT. Protein: CASSVKGGELFF.

CDR3 bases: TGCGCAGCCGGGTCTTCCTACGAGCAGTACTTC. Protein product: CAAGSSYEQYF. The chain has TRBV10-1 and TRBJ2-7; D remains ambiguous. Per germline, CDR1 WNHNN and CDR2 SYGVQD (reference sequence). The CDR3 extends over 11 amino acids.

This clone was counted once. J is TRBJ1-2 and V is TRBV18; 8 nucleotides line up with TRBD1. The CDR3 length is 13 residues. The junction had 4 bases not matched to a gene; V was cut back by 8 bases and J by 2 bases. CDR1 and CDR2 (germline): KGHSH, LQKENI. DNA for the CDR3: TGTGCCAGCGGACGGGACAGGAACTATGGCTACACCTTC. Amino acids: CASGRDRNYGYTF. Full variable domain (missing parts from reference TRBV18 and TRBJ1-2): NAGVMQNPRHLVRRRGQEARLRCSPMKGHSHVYWYRQLPEEGLKFMVYLQKENIIDESGMPKERFSAEFPKEGPSILRIQQVVRGDSAAYFCASGRDRNYGYTFGSGTRLTVV.

V and J are TRBV5-6 and TRBJ1-3; D is ambiguous. Germline values: CDR1 SGHDT, CDR2 YYEEEE. The ends were cut back, 5 bases at V and 4 bases at J, with 19 bases in the middle. This CDR3 has 16 amino acids. The CDR3 DNA reads as TGTGCCAGCAGTTTACGAGGCGGGAATTCCGGAAACACCATATATTTT. Amino acids: CASSLRGGNSGNTIYF.

V usage is TRBV5-5 and J usage is TRBJ2-7; D could derive from TRBD1 or TRBD2 (5 bases each). Germline V gives CDR1 SGHKS, CDR2 YYEKEE (reference sequence). This CDR3 comprises 15 residues. The V end lost 2 bases, the J end lost 3 bases, and 15 bases lay between the germline ends. The CDR3 reads CASSFQPGPLYEQYV. DNA for the CDR3: TGTGCCAGCAGCTTTCAACCGGGACCACTCTACGAGCAGTACGTC.

This chain connects TRBV5-1 to TRBJ1-5, with 10 positions matching TRBD1. The V gene's germline CDR1 is SGHRS and CDR2 YFSETQ. CDR3 length equals 15 residues. Germline trimming cut 8 bases from V and 1 base from J; bases unmatched to any gene: 6. The CDR3 loop is CASATGGESNQPQHF. As DNA, the CDR3 is TGCGCCAGTGCGACAGGGGGCGAAAGCAATCAGCCCCAGCATTTT.

The V gene is TRBV5-6, the J gene TRBJ2-6; 7 bases are a match to TRBD2. The germline V gene encodes CDR1 SGHDT and CDR2 YYEEEE. The CDR3 covers 18 residues. Germline trimming cut 5 bases from V and 0 bases from J; bases unmatched to any gene: 11. CDR3 nucleotide sequence: TGTGCCAGCAGACTCACCGGGACGGGGGGCTCTGGGGCCAACGTCCTGACTTTC. Translation gives CASRLTGTGGSGANVLTF.

The chain employs TRBV4-3 and TRBJ2-1; 12 nucleotides match TRBD2. Trimming removed 3 bases from V and 8 bases from J; junction bases left unmatched: 11. The germline V gene encodes CDR1 LGHNA and CDR2 YSLEER. This CDR3 is 17 amino acids long. This chain's CDR3 is CASSQEQTSGGYHEQFF. DNA for the CDR3: TGCGCCAGCAGCCAGGAACAGACTAGCGGGGGTTACCATGAGCAGTTCTTC.

The chain recombines TRBV6-9 with TRBJ2-1; 8 positions agree with TRBD1. Trimming cost V 4 bases and J 5 bases; bases outside gene matches: 4. The CDR3 length is 14 residues. CDR1 MNHGY and CDR2 SVAAGI come from the germline V gene. This chain's CDR3 is CASSLDRDDNEQFF. CDR3 in DNA: TGTGCCAGCAGTTTGGACAGGGACGACAATGAGCAGTTCTTC.

The rearrangement uses TRBV5-1 and TRBJ2-1, with D perhaps TRBD1 or TRBD2 (5 bases each). CDR3 length: 16 amino acids. The V and J ends lost 4 bases and 0 bases respectively, with 14 bases between them. Germline V gene lookup returns CDR1 SGHRS and CDR2 YFSETQ. CDR3 residues: CASSRGYLSSYNEQFF. In DNA form, the CDR3 reads TGCGCCAGCAGCCGGGGCTATCTGAGCTCCTACAATGAGCAGTTCTTC.

This sequence joins TRBV4-3 and TRBJ1-2, with TRBD1 identical over 7 bases. Germline V gene data show CDR1 as LGHNA and CDR2 as YSLEER. The CDR3 consists of 16 residues. The trim removed 0 bases at V and 3 bases at J, leaving 7 bases unmatched. The CDR3 here is CASSQEPEGAYYGYTF. The DNA for the CDR3 is TGCGCCAGCAGCCAAGAGCCAGAGGGGGCGTACTATGGCTACACCTTC.

In DNA form, the CDR3 reads TGTGCCAGCAGTCAGCTGGTCTCTGGAAACACCATATATTTT. Translating it yields CASSQLVSGNTIYF. The chain employs TRBV2 and TRBJ1-3; D gene uncertain. Trimming removed 5 bases from V and 0 bases from J, with 8 bases in between. The CDR3 runs to 14 residues. Germline CDR1 SNHLY, CDR2 FYNNEI.

V gene TRBV10-3 combines with J gene TRBJ1-4, with unresolved D. V was clipped by 5 bases and J by 0 bases, with 10 bases between them. CDR3 length: 15 amino acids. Germline CDR1 is ENHRY and CDR2 is SYGVKD. The CDR3 nucleotides read TGTGCCATCAGTAAAACCATAACAACTAATGAAAAACTGTTTTTT. This codes for CAISKTITTNEKLFF.

The chain employs TRBV6-6 and TRBJ2-3, with 7 bases that match TRBD1. Per germline, CDR1 MNHNY and CDR2 SVGAGI (reference sequence). The CDR3 spans 15 residues. V shed 2 bases and J 2 bases; nucleotides not matched to a gene: 4. The CDR3 region is CASSYPGTVTDTQYF. The CDR3 bases are TGTGCCAGCAGTTACCCCGGGACAGTCACAGATACGCAGTATTTT.

The chain has TRBV6-5 and TRBJ1-1; possible D gene TRBD1, 5 bases. Trimming took off 2 bases at V and 6 bases at J, with 7 bases between the two ends. Germline assignment: CDR1 MNHEY and CDR2 SVGAGI. This CDR3 region has 12 residues. CDR3 nucleotides: TGTGCCAGCAGTTACATGGGGGCTGAAGCTTTCTTT. Protein product: CASSYMGAEAFF.

The rearrangement links TRBV5-4 to TRBJ2-4; D unclear. Deletions cut 4 bases from V and 7 bases from J, with 12 bases between. CDR1 and CDR2 from the germline V gene are SGHNT and YYREEE (reference sequence). The length of the CDR3 is 13 residues. CDR3 in DNA: TGTGCCAGCAGCCTCGATATTAAGAACATTCAGTACTTC. Translation gives CASSLDIKNIQYF.

The chain employs TRBV5-5 and TRBJ2-3, with 8 bases identical to TRBD1. Germline V gives CDR1 SGHKS, CDR2 YYEKEE (reference sequence). With 0 bases clipped from V and 2 bases from J, the junction kept 5 bases outside the gene matches. CDR3 length: 16 residues. CDR3 nucleotides: TGTGCCAGCAGCTTGGGCGGACAGGGCCCCACAGATACGCAGTATTTT. Its protein is CASSLGGQGPTDTQYF.

V usage is TRBV5-1 and J usage is TRBJ2-3; TRBD1 might be the D (6 bases). V dropped 4 bases and J dropped 2 bases, with 11 bases sitting between them. Germline CDR1 SGHRS, CDR2 YFSETQ. The CDR3 sequence is 14 residues long. CDR3 bases: TGCGCCAGCAGCAGACAGGACTCCACAGATACGCAGTATTTT. It specifies CASSRQDSTDTQYF.

The V and J genes are TRBV7-6 and TRBJ1-2; D uncertain. This CDR3 region has 12 residues. With 5 bases removed from V and 6 bases from J, the gap between germline ends came to 10 bases. Germline lookup yields CDR1 SGHVS and CDR2 FNYEAQ. CDR3 sequence reads: CASSPGSDGYTF. For the CDR3, the DNA is TGTGCCAGCAGCCCCGGTTCGGATGGCTACACCTTC.

This clone was seen more than once but under ten times. The chain is built from TRBV6-6 and TRBJ1-2; 8 bases are a match to TRBD1. Germline lookup yields CDR1 MNHNY and CDR2 SVGAGI (reference sequence). V trimming: 5 bases; J trimming: 7 bases; junction bases outside the gene matches: 12. The CDR3 covers 15 residues. The CDR3, as DNA: TGTGCCAGCAGTCCCATACCCGGGACAGGCGGTGGCTACACCTTC. It codes for CASSPIPGTGGGYTF.

The J gene is TRBJ1-2, the V gene TRBV2; D not resolved. V lost 1 base to trimming and J lost 4 bases, with 13 bases between them. This CDR3 has 15 amino acids. Germline V gene lookup returns CDR1 SNHLY and CDR2 FYNNEI. DNA of the CDR3: TGTGCCAGCAGTGAAGTTTCTAGGGTTGTCTATGGCTACACCTTC. Amino acids: CASSEVSRVVYGYTF.

The J gene is TRBJ2-7, the V gene TRBV7-2; possibly TRBD1 or TRBD2 for D (5 bases each). In germline, CDR1 is SGHTA, CDR2 FQGNSA. Trimming took off 4 bases at V and 3 bases at J, with 16 bases between the two ends. This CDR3 region has 15 residues. The CDR3, as DNA: TGTGCCAGCAGCTCTCCTCTGGCAGGGAGCTACGAGCAGTACTTC. This gives the protein CASSSPLAGSYEQYF. Full variable domain (remainder filled in from reference TRBV7-2 and TRBJ2-7): GAGVSQSPSNKVTEKGKDVELRCDPISGHTALYWYRQSLGQGLEFLIYFQGNSAPDKSGLPSDRFSAERTGGSVSTLTIQRTQQEDSAVYLCASSSPLAGSYEQYFGPGTRLTVT.

The J gene is TRBJ1-5, the V gene TRBV5-1, with a weak D call TRBD1 (6 bases). V was pared by 2 bases and J by 4 bases, with 10 bases between. In germline, CDR1 is SGHRS, CDR2 YFSETQ. The CDR3 is 14 amino acids. CDR3 amino acids: CASSLGQPNQPQHF. CDR3 bases: TGCGCCAGCAGCTTAGGACAGCCTAATCAGCCCCAGCATTTT.

The chain joins TRBV4-3 to TRBJ2-7; D call uncertain. Per germline, CDR1 LGHNA and CDR2 YSLEER. The CDR3 is made up of 16 amino acids. The ends were cut back, 0 bases at V and 4 bases at J, with 16 bases in the middle. The CDR3 spells CASSQDEEQLIYEQYF. The CDR3 bases are TGCGCCAGCAGCCAAGATGAGGAACAGCTCATTTACGAGCAGTACTTC.

The chain couples TRBV28 to TRBJ1-6; D remains unclear. This CDR3 spans 12 amino acids. Germline V gene data show CDR1 as MDHEN and CDR2 as SYDVKM. Trimming removed 6 bases at V and 8 bases at J, with 8 bases between. CDR3 residues: CASRSGDSPLHF. The DNA of the CDR3 is TGTGCCAGCAGGTCGGGCGATTCACCCCTCCACTTT.

This rearrangement joins TRBV30 to TRBJ2-1; tentatively, D is TRBD2 (6 bases). From germline, CDR1 is GTSNPN and CDR2 SVGIG (reference sequence). Trimming took off 0 bases at V and 7 bases at J, with 16 bases between the two ends. The CDR3 has 15 amino acids. CDR3 bases: TGTGCCTGGAGTGTCGGAGGGGAAGTAAGGAATGAGCAGTTCTTC. This codes for CAWSVGGEVRNEQFF.

In this sample, this clone turned up once. The chain joins TRBV11-2 to TRBJ2-3; unclear D gene. Germline CDR1 SGHAT, CDR2 FQNNGV. The CDR3 runs to 13 residues. V lost 2 bases to trimming and J lost 6 bases, with 9 bases between them. The CDR3 DNA follows: TGTGCCAGCAGCTTATCCCCCTCGGATACGCAGTATTTT. It specifies CASSLSPSDTQYF.

The V call is TRBV18, the J call TRBJ2-1; the D gene is possibly TRBD2 (6 bases). The CDR3 is 18 residues long. CDR1 KGHSH and CDR2 LQKENI come from the germline V gene. Trimming cost V 2 bases and J 1 base, with 18 bases left between them. CDR3 sequence reads: CASSPYIGGSFSYNEQFF. The DNA for the CDR3 is TGTGCCAGCTCACCATATATCGGGGGTTCCTTTTCCTACAATGAGCAGTTCTTC.

The chain uses TRBV28 and TRBJ1-2, with D perhaps TRBD1 (6 bases). This CDR3 contains 14 residues. Germline V CDR1 and CDR2: MDHEN, SYDVKM. V lost 3 bases and J 4 bases, leaving 12 bases between the germline ends. The CDR3 DNA reads TGTGCCAGCAGTTTGACGCAGGGGATCTATGGCTACACCTTC. It specifies CASSLTQGIYGYTF.